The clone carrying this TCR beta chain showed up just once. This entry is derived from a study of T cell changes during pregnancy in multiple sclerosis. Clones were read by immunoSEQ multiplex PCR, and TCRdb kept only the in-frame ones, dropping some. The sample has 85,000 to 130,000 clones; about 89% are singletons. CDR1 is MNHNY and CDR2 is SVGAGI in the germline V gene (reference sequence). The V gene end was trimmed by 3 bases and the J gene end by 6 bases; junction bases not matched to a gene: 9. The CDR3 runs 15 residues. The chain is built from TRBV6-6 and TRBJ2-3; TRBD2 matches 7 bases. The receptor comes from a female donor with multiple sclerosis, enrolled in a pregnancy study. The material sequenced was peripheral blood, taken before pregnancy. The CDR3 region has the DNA TGTGCCAGCAGTTATTCCGGCGGGAGCGTCGATACGCAGTATTTT. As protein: CASSYSGGSVDTQYF.